The 11 T cell receptor beta chains below all came from one sample that was sequenced in a study of blood T cell repertoires in COVID-19 (TCRdb year 2020). The library was generated by the immunoSEQ multiplex PCR assay. The source is immuneACCESS, and TCRdb retained only in-frame sequences with V and J called. Part of the clones is not carried over; for the studies checked, unresolved V genes explain less than half of this, and the remainder is unexplained. The sample table shows 150,000 to 200,000 clones, and 82% are seen once. Clones ranked in the top ten supply 9.5% to 12% of the sample. Sequences were obtained from PBMCs or T cells enriched from blood (not recorded which). These receptors originate from a man aged 50 to 59 who had recovered from COVID-19.

The gene calls are TRBV6-2 or TRBV6-3 and TRBJ2-1; 8 bases are a match to TRBD2. This CDR3 contains 15 residues. Germline V gives CDR1 MNHEY, CDR2 SVGEGT. V shed 1 base and J 7 bases; nucleotides not matched to a gene: 6. The DNA of the CDR3 is TGTGCCAGCAGTTACTACCAGCGGGGGCCGAATGAGCAGTTCTTC. It specifies CASSYYQRGPNEQFF.

This clone was seen only a few times. The chain uses TRBV3-1 (or the pseudogene TRBV3-2) and TRBJ1-6; 8 nucleotides match TRBD1. Germline values: CDR1 LGHDT, CDR2 YNNKEL (reference sequence). The J segment lost 9 bases and the V segment lost 3 bases, leaving 10 bases of the junction unmatched. CDR3 size: 16 residues. For the CDR3, the DNA is TGTGCCAGCAGCCACCTATGGACAGGGCCAACTTCACCCCTCCACTTT. Residues: CASSHLWTGPTSPLHF.

In this sample, this clone turned up once. The chain recombines TRBV14 with TRBJ2-5, with D perhaps TRBD1 (6 bases). Trimming stripped 5 bases from V and 4 bases from J, with 17 bases between. The length of the CDR3 is 15 residues. Per the germline V gene, CDR1 is SGHDN and CDR2 is FVKESK. The CDR3 loop reads CASSDSQTGRETQYF. CDR3 bases: TGTGCCAGCAGCGATTCTCAGACAGGTCGAGAGACCCAGTACTTC.

The chain uses TRBV18 and TRBJ1-2; 12 nucleotides agree with TRBD1. The V gene end was trimmed by 0 bases and the J gene end by 3 bases; junction bases not matched to a gene: 5. CDR3 length equals 17 residues. The germline V gene has CDR1 KGHSH and CDR2 LQKENI. This chain's CDR3 is CASSPPGTGGSDYGYTF. As DNA, the CDR3 is TGTGCCAGCTCACCACCAGGGACAGGGGGCTCGGACTATGGCTACACCTTC.

The chain joins TRBV24-1 to TRBJ2-2, with D uncertain. This CDR3 is 16 amino acids long. From germline, CDR1 is KGHDR and CDR2 SFDVKD. V lost 2 bases and J 4 bases, leaving 13 bases between the germline ends. In DNA form, the CDR3 reads TGTGCCACCAGTGATTCTGAGCCGCTGAGCACCGGGGAGCTGTTTTTT. Translating it yields CATSDSEPLSTGELFF.

This clone was recorded at least ten times. CDR3 region: CASSPRQGAPGEQYF. CDR3 DNA: TGCGCCAGCAGCCCTCGACAGGGGGCCCCTGGGGAGCAGTACTTC. This rearrangement joins TRBV4-1 to TRBJ2-7, with 10 bases aligning to TRBD1. Germline V gene sequence: CDR1 MGHRA, CDR2 YSYEKL. This CDR3 comprises 15 residues. V lost 4 bases, J lost 7 bases, and 10 bases stayed unmatched.

This sequence joins TRBV28 and TRBJ2-1; no reliable D call. The CDR3 loop spans 13 amino acids. V was cut by 2 bases and J by 9 bases, with 11 bases left in between. The V gene's germline CDR1 is MDHEN and CDR2 SYDVKM. The CDR3 region is CASSLPNPGEQFF. The CDR3 region has the DNA TGTGCCAGCAGTTTACCTAATCCCGGTGAGCAGTTCTTC.

This clone was recorded only once. J is TRBJ1-1 and V is TRBV27, with D possibly being TRBD1 (6 bases). From germline, CDR1 is MNHEY and CDR2 SMNVEV (reference sequence). The CDR3 is made up of 15 amino acids. Deletions cut 6 bases from V and 4 bases from J, with 18 bases between. CDR3 amino acids: CASRLNREGVTEAFF. The CDR3 DNA is TGTGCCAGCAGACTAAACAGGGAGGGTGTCACTGAAGCTTTCTTT.

The chain joins TRBV2 to TRBJ1-4; 9 bases agree with TRBD1. CDR3 size: 14 residues. Germline V gene sequence: CDR1 SNHLY, CDR2 FYNNEI. V trimming: 7 bases; J trimming: 7 bases; junction bases outside the gene matches: 7. CDR3: CASKVGQGSEKLFF. The CDR3, as DNA: TGTGCCAGCAAAGTAGGACAGGGGAGTGAAAAACTGTTTTTT.

V gene TRBV4-2 combines with J gene TRBJ2-3, with 8 nucleotides matching TRBD2. The CDR3 has 16 residues. The V gene end was trimmed by 1 base and the J gene end by 2 bases; junction bases not matched to a gene: 5. The germline gives CDR1 LGHNA, CDR2 YNFKEQ. CDR3: CASSQGERGPTDTQYF. The CDR3 bases are TGTGCCAGCAGCCAAGGGGAGCGGGGGCCCACAGATACGCAGTATTTT.

The chain joins TRBV19 to TRBJ2-5; weak D call: TRBD1 (6 bases). The length of the CDR3 is 14 residues. Between the trimmed V and J ends, which lost 3 bases and 5 bases, there was a span of 13 bases. CDR1 is LNHDA and CDR2 is SQIVND in the germline V gene (reference sequence). The CDR3 sequence: CASSIRGQGETQYF. The CDR3 nucleotides read TGTGCCAGTAGTATCAGGGGCCAGGGGGAGACCCAGTACTTC.